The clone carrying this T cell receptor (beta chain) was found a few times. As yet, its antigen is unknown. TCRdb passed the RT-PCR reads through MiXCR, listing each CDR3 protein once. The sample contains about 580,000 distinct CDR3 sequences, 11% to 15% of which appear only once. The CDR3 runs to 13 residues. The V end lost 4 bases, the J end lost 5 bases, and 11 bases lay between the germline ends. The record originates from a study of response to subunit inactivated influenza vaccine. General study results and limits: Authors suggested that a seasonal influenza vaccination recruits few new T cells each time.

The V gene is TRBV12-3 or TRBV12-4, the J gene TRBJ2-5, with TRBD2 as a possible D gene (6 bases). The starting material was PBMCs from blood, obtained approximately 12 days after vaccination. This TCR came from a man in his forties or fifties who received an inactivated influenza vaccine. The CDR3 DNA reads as TGTGCCAGCAGTTCAGGGAGGATGGAGACCCAGTACTTC. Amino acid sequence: CASSSGRMETQYF.